Below, 7 T cell receptor beta chains from the same sample are listed, as sequenced in a study of cytomegalovirus exposure and HLA in healthy donors. Amplification used 60 Vbeta primers and 13 Jbeta primers. Some clones are missing from TCRdb's copy, which holds only in-frame ones; the method was immunoSEQ multiplex PCR. The data contain some 130,000 clones, about 72% of them singletons. Sample: PBMCs. These receptors all stem from a female donor in good health and CMV-seronegative.

The chain is built from TRBV18 and TRBJ1-5, with D possibly being TRBD1 (5 bases). Germline loops: CDR1 KGHSH, CDR2 LQKENI. CDR3 size: 15 residues. V was shortened by 6 bases and J by 2 bases, with 14 bases between the two germline ends. This CDR3 is CASSQGFFGNQPQHF. CDR3 nucleotide sequence: TGTGCCAGCTCTCAGGGTTTTTTTGGCAATCAGCCCCAGCATTTT.

This sequence joins TRBV15 and TRBJ1-2; D remains ambiguous. The V end was cut by 3 bases, the J end by 0 bases, with 17 bases between. This CDR3 comprises 17 residues. The germline V gene has CDR1 LNHNV and CDR2 YYDKDF (reference sequence). CDR3 residues: CATSSGDEGETNYGYTF. The CDR3 DNA is TGTGCCACCAGCAGTGGGGATGAGGGCGAGACTAACTATGGCTACACCTTC.

V is TRBV2 and J is TRBJ2-7; 12 bases line up with TRBD1. Germline V gene sequence: CDR1 SNHLY, CDR2 FYNNEI. V dropped 5 bases and J dropped 6; count of bases not matched to a gene: 8. This CDR3 comprises 15 residues. The CDR3 coding sequence is TGTGCCAGCAGTTCCCGGGACAGGGGGCGGGGCGAGCAGTACTTC. Protein sequence: CASSSRDRGRGEQYF.

J is TRBJ2-3 and V is TRBV28, with D unclear. V lost 6 bases and J lost 5, with 6 bases in between. The germline CDR1 and CDR2 sequences are MDHEN and SYDVKM. The CDR3 is 11 residues long. The CDR3 here is CASSLRDTQYF. Here the CDR3 DNA reads TGTGCCAGCAGCCTGAGAGATACGCAGTATTTT.

A word on this clone: Its ends do not fully match the called genes, so a read error is possible. The rearrangement links TRBV7-9 to TRBJ2-7; 8 bases agree with TRBD1. Looked up from germline, CDR1 is SEHNR and CDR2 is FQNEAQ (reference sequence). The CDR3 runs to 13 residues. In DNA, the CDR3 is TGTTCCAGCAGCTTACAGGGGGGCTACGAGCAGTACTTC. It specifies CSSSLQGGYEQYF.

The chain employs TRBV5-4 and TRBJ2-5; 8 nucleotides agree with TRBD2. This CDR3 has 16 residues. Germline assignment: CDR1 SGHNT and CDR2 YYREEE (reference sequence). Trimming removed 3 bases from V and 5 bases from J; junction bases left unmatched: 12. CDR3 DNA: TGTGCCAGCAGCTCCCCGTTGGCGGGAGGAGGCGAGACCCAGTACTTC. This encodes CASSSPLAGGGETQYF.

A few counts support this clone. This chain connects TRBV11-3 to TRBJ1-1; D is possibly TRBD1 (6 bases). There are 13 residues in the CDR3. The V gene's germline CDR1 is SGHNT and CDR2 YENEEA. V gave up 2 bases and J gave up 8 bases, with 12 bases separating them. CDR3: CASSLSGGVEAFF. Written as DNA, the CDR3 is TGTGCCAGCAGCTTATCTGGGGGCGTGGAAGCTTTCTTT.